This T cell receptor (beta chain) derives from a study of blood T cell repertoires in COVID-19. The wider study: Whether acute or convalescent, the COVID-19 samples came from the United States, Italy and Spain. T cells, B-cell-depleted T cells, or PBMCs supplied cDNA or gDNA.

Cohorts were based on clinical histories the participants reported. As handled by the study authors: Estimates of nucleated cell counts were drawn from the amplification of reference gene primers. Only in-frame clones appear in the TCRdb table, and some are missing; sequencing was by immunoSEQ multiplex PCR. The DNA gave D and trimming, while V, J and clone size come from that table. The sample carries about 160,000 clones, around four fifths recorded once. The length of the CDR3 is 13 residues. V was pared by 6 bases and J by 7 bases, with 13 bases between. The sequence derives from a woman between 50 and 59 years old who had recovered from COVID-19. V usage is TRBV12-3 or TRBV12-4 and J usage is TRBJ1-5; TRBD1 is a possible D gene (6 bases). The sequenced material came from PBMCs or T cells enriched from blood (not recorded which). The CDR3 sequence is CASRSQGSQPQHF. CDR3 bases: TGTGCCAGCAGATCGCAGGGGTCCCAGCCCCAGCATTTT.